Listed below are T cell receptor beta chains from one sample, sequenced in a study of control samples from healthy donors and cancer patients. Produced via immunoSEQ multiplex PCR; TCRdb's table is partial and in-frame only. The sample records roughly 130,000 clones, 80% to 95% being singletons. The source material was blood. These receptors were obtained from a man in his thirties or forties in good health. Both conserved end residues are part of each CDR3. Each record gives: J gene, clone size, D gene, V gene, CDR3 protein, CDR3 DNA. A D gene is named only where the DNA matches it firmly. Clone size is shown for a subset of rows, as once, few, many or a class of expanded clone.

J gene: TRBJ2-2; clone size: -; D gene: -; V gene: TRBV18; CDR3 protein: CASSPQRTVLGELFF; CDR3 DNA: TGTGCCAGCTCGCCACAAAGGACAGTTCTCGGGGAGCTGTTTTTT
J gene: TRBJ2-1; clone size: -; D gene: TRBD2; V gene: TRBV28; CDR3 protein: CASSFPREGLHNEQFF; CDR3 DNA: TGTGCCAGCAGTTTTCCGCGGGAGGGCCTCCACAATGAGCAGTTCTTC
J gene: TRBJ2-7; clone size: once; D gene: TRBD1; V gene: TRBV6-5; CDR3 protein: CASSPDRGAYEQYF; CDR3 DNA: TGTGCCAGCAGCCCCGACAGGGGCGCCTACGAGCAGTACTTC
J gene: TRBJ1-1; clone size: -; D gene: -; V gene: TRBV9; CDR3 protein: CASSEASNTEAFF; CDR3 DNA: TGTGCCAGCAGCGAGGCATCGAACACTGAAGCTTTCTTT
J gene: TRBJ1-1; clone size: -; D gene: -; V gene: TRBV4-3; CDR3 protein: CASSPVLNTEAFF; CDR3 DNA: TGCGCCAGCAGCCCAGTCCTGAACACTGAAGCTTTCTTT
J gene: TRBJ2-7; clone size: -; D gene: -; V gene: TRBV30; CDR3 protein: CAWSVGAHEQYF; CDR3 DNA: TGTGCCTGGAGTGTAGGGGCCCACGAGCAGTACTTC
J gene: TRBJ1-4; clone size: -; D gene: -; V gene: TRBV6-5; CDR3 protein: CASSYRGATNEKLFF; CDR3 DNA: TGTGCCAGCAGTTACCGAGGGGCAACTAATGAAAAACTGTTTTTT
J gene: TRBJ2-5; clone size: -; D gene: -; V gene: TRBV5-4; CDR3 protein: CASSSGQETQYF; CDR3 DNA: TGTGCCAGCAGCTCGGGTCAAGAGACCCAGTACTTC
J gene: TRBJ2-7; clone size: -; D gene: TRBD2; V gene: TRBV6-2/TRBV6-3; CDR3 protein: CASSRTSGFPEQYF; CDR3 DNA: TGTGCCAGCAGCCGGACTAGCGGATTCCCCGAGCAGTACTTC
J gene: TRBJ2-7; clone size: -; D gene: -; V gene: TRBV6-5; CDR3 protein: CASSYSRAGPEQYF; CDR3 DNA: TGTGCCAGCAGTTACTCCCGCGCAGGGCCCGAGCAGTACTTC
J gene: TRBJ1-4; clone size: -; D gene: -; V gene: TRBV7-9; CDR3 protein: CASGRLNEKLFF; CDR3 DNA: TGTGCCTCGGGCAGGCTTAATGAAAAACTGTTTTTT
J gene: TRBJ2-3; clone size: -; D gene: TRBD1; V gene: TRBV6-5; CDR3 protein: CASMGQGDTDTQYF; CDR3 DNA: TGTGCCAGCATGGGGCAGGGGGACACAGATACGCAGTATTTT
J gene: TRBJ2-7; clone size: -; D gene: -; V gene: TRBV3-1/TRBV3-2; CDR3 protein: CASSQETRNYYEQYF; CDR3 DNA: TGTGCCAGCAGCCAAGAAACTCGTAATTACTACGAGCAGTACTTC
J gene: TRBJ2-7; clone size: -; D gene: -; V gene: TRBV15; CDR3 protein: CATSSGGARYEQYF; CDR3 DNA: TGTGCCACCAGCAGCGGAGGAGCGAGGTACGAGCAGTACTTC
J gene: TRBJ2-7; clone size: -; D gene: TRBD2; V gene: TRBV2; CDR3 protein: CASSEALRGRAYEQYF; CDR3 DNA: TGTGCCAGCAGTGAAGCGCTTCGTGGGAGGGCTTACGAGCAGTACTTC
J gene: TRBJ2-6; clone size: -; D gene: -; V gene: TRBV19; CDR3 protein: CASSIPGSGANVLTF; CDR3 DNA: TGTGCCAGTAGTATCCCGGGGTCTGGGGCCAACGTCCTGACTTTC
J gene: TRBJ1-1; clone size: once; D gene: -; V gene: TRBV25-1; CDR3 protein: CATKGEMNTEAFF; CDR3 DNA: TGTGCCACCAAGGGGGAGATGAACACTGAAGCTTTCTTT
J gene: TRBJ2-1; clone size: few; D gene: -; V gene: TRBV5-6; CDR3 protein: CASSYIQGNEQFF; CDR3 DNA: TGTGCCAGCAGCTATATTCAGGGCAATGAGCAGTTCTTC
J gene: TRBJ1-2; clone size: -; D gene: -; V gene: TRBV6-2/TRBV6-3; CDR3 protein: CASSYYRPEGYTF; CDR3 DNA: TGTGCCAGCAGTTACTACAGGCCCGAGGGCTACACCTTC
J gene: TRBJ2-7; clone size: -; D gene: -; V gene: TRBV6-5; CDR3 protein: CATRPQVDSEQYF; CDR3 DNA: TGTGCCACCCGCCCACAAGTCGACTCCGAGCAGTACTTC
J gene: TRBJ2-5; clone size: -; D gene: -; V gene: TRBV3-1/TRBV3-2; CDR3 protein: CASKMSGTQETQYF; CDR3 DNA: TGTGCCAGCAAGATGAGCGGCACGCAAGAGACCCAGTACTTC
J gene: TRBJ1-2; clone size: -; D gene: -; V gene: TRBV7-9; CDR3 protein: CASSSSDNYGYTF; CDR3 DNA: TGTGCCAGCAGCTCGTCAGACAACTATGGCTACACCTTC
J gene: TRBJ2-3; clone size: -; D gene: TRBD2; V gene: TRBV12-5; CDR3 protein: CASGLVGLATQYF; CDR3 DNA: TGTGCTAGTGGTTTGGTGGGACTAGCGACGCAGTATTTT
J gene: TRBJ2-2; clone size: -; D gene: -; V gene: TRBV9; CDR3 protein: CASSAIDEGIGELFF; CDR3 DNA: TGTGCCAGCAGCGCCATCGATGAGGGAATCGGGGAGCTGTTTTTT
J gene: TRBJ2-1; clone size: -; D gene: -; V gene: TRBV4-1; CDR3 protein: CASSQVQGDNEQFF; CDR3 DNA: TGCGCCAGCAGCCAAGTTCAGGGAGACAATGAGCAGTTCTTC